Listed below are T cell receptor beta chains from one sample, sequenced in a study of control samples from healthy donors and cancer patients. Assay: immunoSEQ multiplex PCR; the TCRdb copy retains only in-frame clones and omits some. This sample has 95,000 to 130,000 clones, with over 75% found just once. The specimen sequenced was PBMCs. These receptors originate from a woman between 50 and 59 years old with colorectal cancer. Both conserved end residues are part of each CDR3. The D gene is left open where the match is weak. Not every row has a clone size; where given, it reads once, few, many or a size class.

CASSLRAWGYTF,TGTGCCAGCAGTTTAAGAGCTTGGGGCTACACCTTC,TRBV12-3/TRBV12-4,NA,NA,TRBJ1-2
CASSEQLGSGANVLTF,TGTGCCAGCAGCGAACAACTTGGCTCTGGGGCCAACGTCCTGACTTTC,TRBV9,NA,NA,TRBJ2-6
CASSFGQGNEQFF,TGTGCCAGCAGCTTCGGGCAGGGGAATGAGCAGTTCTTC,TRBV7-8,NA,NA,TRBJ2-1
CSASEGAANEKLFF,TGCAGTGCTAGTGAGGGGGCGGCTAATGAAAAACTGTTTTTT,TRBV20-1,NA,TRBD1,TRBJ1-4
CASSQPRGQGWTEAFF,TGCGCCAGCAGTCAACCCAGGGGACAGGGGTGGACTGAAGCTTTCTTT,TRBV23-1,NA,TRBD1,TRBJ1-1
CATPPAGGLDTQYF,TGTGCCACCCCCCCTGCGGGAGGTCTAGATACGCAGTATTTT,TRBV7-9,NA,TRBD2,TRBJ2-3
CAIDDRVGYTF,TGTGCCATCGACGACAGGGTTGGCTACACCTTC,TRBV28,few,TRBD1,TRBJ1-2
CASSPPSGGSYEQYF,TGTGCCAGCTCACCCCCAAGCGGGGGATCCTACGAGCAGTACTTC,TRBV18,once,TRBD2,TRBJ2-7
CASSADTLWTGGSTDTQYF,TGTGCCAGCAGCGCAGACACACTATGGACAGGGGGTAGCACAGATACGCAGTATTTT,TRBV9,once,TRBD1,TRBJ2-3
CASSSAGGPASGSLTDTQYF,TGCGCCAGCAGCTCCGCCGGGGGCCCGGCTAGCGGGAGTCTTACAGATACGCAGTATTTT,TRBV5-1,once,TRBD2,TRBJ2-3
CASRRGTGRYTEQFF,TGTGCCAGTAGGAGGGGAACAGGGCGGTACACTGAGCAGTTCTTC,TRBV19,NA,NA,TRBJ2-1
CASSIQSSYNEQFF,TGCGCCAGCAGCATTCAAAGCTCCTACAATGAGCAGTTCTTC,TRBV5-1,few,NA,TRBJ2-1
CASSMKQGDQPQHF,TGTGCCAGTAGTATGAAGCAGGGCGATCAGCCCCAGCATTTT,TRBV19,once,NA,TRBJ1-5
CASSYQAVAAFF,TGTGCCAGCAGCTATCAGGCTGTGGCGGCTTTCTTT,TRBV7-8,NA,NA,TRBJ1-1
CAWQGHGYTF,TGTGCCTGGCAGGGGCATGGCTACACCTTC,TRBV30,NA,NA,TRBJ1-2
CASSFTGADTEAFF,TGCGCCAGCAGCTTTACAGGTGCGGACACTGAAGCTTTCTTT,TRBV5-1,NA,NA,TRBJ1-1
CASSLSGGVYNEQFF,TGCGCCAGCAGCCTCAGCGGGGGGGTCTACAATGAGCAGTTCTTC,TRBV5-1,NA,TRBD2,TRBJ2-1
CASSRTSGGPAQETQYF,TGTGCCAGCAGCAGGACTAGCGGGGGGCCCGCTCAAGAGACCCAGTACTTC,TRBV7-2,NA,TRBD2,TRBJ2-5
CASSQRRGLRNNEQFF,TGTGCCAGCAGCCAACGCAGGGGGCTTCGTAACAATGAGCAGTTCTTC,TRBV14,NA,TRBD1,TRBJ2-1
CASSSDRSPYEQYF,TGTGCCAGTAGTTCCGACAGGTCACCCTACGAGCAGTACTTC,TRBV19,NA,NA,TRBJ2-7
CATSGTDGPSGNTIYF,TGTGCCACCAGCGGGACGGACGGACCCTCTGGAAACACCATATATTTT,TRBV15,once,NA,TRBJ1-3
CASSQGLRRTNYGYTF,TGTGCCAGCAGCCAAGGCCTCAGGAGGACTAACTATGGCTACACCTTC,TRBV3-1/TRBV3-2,NA,NA,TRBJ1-2
CSVGTGYGYTF,TGCAGTGTCGGGACAGGGTATGGCTACACCTTC,TRBV20-1,few,TRBD1,TRBJ1-2
CASTLERLAHYGYTF,TGTGCCAGCACTCTCGAACGGCTAGCCCACTATGGCTACACCTTC,TRBV6-5,NA,NA,TRBJ1-2
CASSLEAWTGEETQYF,TGCGCCAGCAGCTTGGAGGCTTGGACAGGCGAGGAGACCCAGTACTTC,TRBV5-1,NA,TRBD1,TRBJ2-5
CASSVADGYQPQHF,TGTGCCAGCAGCGTCGCGGACGGCTATCAGCCCCAGCATTTT,TRBV28,NA,NA,TRBJ1-5
CASSPGTRYQETQYF,TGTGCCAGCAGTCCAGGCACGAGGTACCAAGAGACCCAGTACTTC,TRBV11-3,NA,NA,TRBJ2-5
CASSQDLSYSEQYF,TGTGCCAGCAGCCAAGATCTTAGCTACTCCGAGCAGTACTTC,TRBV3-1/TRBV3-2,NA,NA,TRBJ2-7
CASSLETGWADTQYF,TGCGCCAGCAGCTTAGAGACAGGGTGGGCAGATACGCAGTATTTT,TRBV5-1,NA,TRBD1,TRBJ2-3
CASSSLGTGANVLTF,TGTGCCAGCAGCTCGTTGGGTACCGGGGCCAACGTCCTGACTTTC,TRBV7-6,NA,NA,TRBJ2-6
CASSLGLGGYTF,TGTGCCAGCAGCTTGGGATTGGGAGGCTACACCTTC,TRBV3-1/TRBV3-2,NA,NA,TRBJ1-2